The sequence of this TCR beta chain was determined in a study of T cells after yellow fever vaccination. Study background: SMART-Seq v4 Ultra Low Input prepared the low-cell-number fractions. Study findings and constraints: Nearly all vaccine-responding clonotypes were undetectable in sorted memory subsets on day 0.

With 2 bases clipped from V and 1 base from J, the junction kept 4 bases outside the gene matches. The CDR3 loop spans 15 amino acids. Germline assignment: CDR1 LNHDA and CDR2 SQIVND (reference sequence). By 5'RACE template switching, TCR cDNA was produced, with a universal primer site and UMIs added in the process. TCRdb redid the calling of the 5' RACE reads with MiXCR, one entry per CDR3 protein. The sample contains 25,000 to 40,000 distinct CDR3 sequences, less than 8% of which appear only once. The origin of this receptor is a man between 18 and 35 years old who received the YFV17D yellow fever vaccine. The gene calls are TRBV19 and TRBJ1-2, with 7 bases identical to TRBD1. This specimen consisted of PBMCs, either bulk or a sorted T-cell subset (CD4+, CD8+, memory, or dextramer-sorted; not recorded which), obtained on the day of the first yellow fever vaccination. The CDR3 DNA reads TGTGCCAGTAGTATACTGGCAGGGGGTAACTATGGCTACACCTTC. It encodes CASSILAGGNYGYTF.